Presented here are 25 T cell receptor beta chains from one specimen sequenced in a study of T cells after yellow fever vaccination (dated by TCRdb to between 2018 and 2021). Libraries came from 5' RACE. Sequencing relied on an Illumina NovaSeq 6000. TCRdb ran its own pipeline on the public reads, namely fastp trimming at Q25 and MiXCR clone calling, and kept in-frame beta chains. Rows with a matching CDR3 protein are joined into one entry that keeps the most common DNA and genes. Within this sample are about 99,000 distinct CDR3 sequences, with approximately 5.5% of them counted one time only. Roughly 41% of the sample is taken by the ten largest. The sample's treatment or condition, from its label and the paper: live attenuated yellow fever vaccine strain. Sequencing was performed on CD8+ T cells sorted from PBMCs, taken 10 days after the yellow fever booster vaccination. The receptors here all came from a young man who received the YFV17D yellow fever vaccine.

This clonotype was observed a handful of times. J is TRBJ2-7 and V is TRBV12-3 or TRBV12-4, with 7 nucleotides matching TRBD2. Trimming at V came to 7 bases and at J to 9 bases, leaving 9 bases not matched to a gene. The CDR3 contains 12 residues. The CDR3 reads CASTLGLGAQYF. CDR3 coding DNA: TGTGCCAGCACCCTAGGACTAGGGGCGCAGTACTTC.

The chain employs TRBV7-3 and TRBJ2-5; 8 bases are shared with TRBD1. CDR3 length: 19 residues. The germline V gene encodes CDR1 SGHTA and CDR2 FQGTGA. V lost 3 bases, J lost 4 bases, and 19 bases stayed unmatched. The CDR3 DNA reads TGTGCCAGCAGCTTGAACCCCAGGGGGCGAGGGGTGACGGGAGAGACCCAGTACTTC. Translating gives CASSLNPRGRGVTGETQYF.

The V and J genes are TRBV20-1 and TRBJ2-7; D assignment may be TRBD1 or TRBD2 (5 bases each). The V end was cut by 6 bases, the J end by 4 bases, with 16 bases between. Germline values: CDR1 DFQATT, CDR2 SNEGSKA (reference sequence). This CDR3 has 13 residues. Here the CDR3 reads CSATNEGNYEQYV. CDR3 DNA: TGCAGTGCAACCAACGAGGGGAATTACGAGCAGTACGTC.

The chain combines TRBV6-5 with TRBJ2-1; perhaps TRBD2 as D (5 bases). The germline CDR1 and CDR2 sequences are MNHEY and SVGAGI. V lost 5 bases to trimming and J lost 0 bases, with 14 bases between them. The CDR3 has 16 amino acids. CDR3 bases: TGTGCCAGCAGTCCAGAGGGAGAGGTCTCCTACAATGAGCAGTTCTTC. Amino acid sequence: CASSPEGEVSYNEQFF.

In this sample, this clonotype turned up a few times. The chain links TRBV4-3 to TRBJ1-1; D perhaps matches TRBD1 (5 bases). The CDR3 covers 14 residues. V lost 6 bases, J lost 1 base, and 12 bases lay in between. CDR1 LGHNA and CDR2 YSLEER come from the germline V gene. CDR3 sequence: CASREGGGNTEAFF. The CDR3 DNA sequence: TGCGCCAGCAGGGAGGGTGGGGGGAACACTGAAGCTTTCTTT.

In this sample, this clonotype turned up a few times. V gene TRBV7-3 combines with J gene TRBJ2-5; the match to TRBD2 covers 14 bases. Unmatched junction bases numbered 3, after V lost 2 bases and J lost 4 bases. The germline CDR1 and CDR2 sequences are SGHTA and FQGTGA. The length of the CDR3 is 16 residues. CDR3 residues: CASSLGTSGGGETQYF. The DNA of the CDR3 is TGTGCCAGCAGCTTAGGGACTAGCGGGGGTGGAGAGACCCAGTACTTC.

In its sample, this clonotype was seen a few times. The rearrangement joins TRBV29-1 to TRBJ1-2, with 9 bases lining up with TRBD1. The CDR3 covers 14 residues. CDR1 and CDR2 (germline): SQVTM, ANQGSEA. Trimming took 3 bases from V and 1 from J; bases not matched to a gene: 3. The CDR3 sequence is CSVDRDRDNYGYTF. DNA of the CDR3: TGCAGCGTTGACCGGGACAGGGATAACTATGGCTACACCTTC.

The genes are TRBV3-1 and TRBJ2-6; TRBD2 agrees at 8 bases. The J segment lost 0 bases and the V segment lost 0 bases, leaving 7 bases of the junction unmatched. Germline assignment: CDR1 LGHDT and CDR2 YNNKEL (reference sequence). This CDR3 region has 19 residues. CDR3 amino acids: CASSQDLAGGSSGANVLTF. In nucleotides, the CDR3 is TGTGCCAGCAGCCAAGATCTGGCGGGGGGAAGCTCTGGGGCCAACGTCCTGACTTTC.

The gene calls are TRBV6-5 and TRBJ2-5, with 7 bases lining up with TRBD1. The germline CDR1 and CDR2 sequences are MNHEY and SVGAGI. With 5 bases clipped from V and 0 bases from J, the junction kept 3 bases outside the gene matches. This CDR3 has 14 residues. DNA of the CDR3: TGTGCCAGCAGTATTGGGACAGACCAAGAGACCCAGTACTTC. The encoded protein is CASSIGTDQETQYF.

This clonotype was recorded a few times. The chain links TRBV5-1 to TRBJ1-1, with D hard to call. Germline lookup yields CDR1 SGHRS and CDR2 YFSETQ. The V and J ends lost 2 bases and 8 bases respectively, with 13 bases between them. CDR3 length: 13 residues. The CDR3 reads CASSLNLLDEAFF. The CDR3 DNA reads as TGCGCCAGCAGCTTAAACCTCCTGGACGAAGCTTTCTTT. Full variable domain (remainder filled in from reference TRBV5-1 and TRBJ1-1): KAGVTQTPRYLIKTRGQQVTLSCSPISGHRSVSWYQQTPGQGLQFLFEYFSETQRNKGNFPGRFSGRQFSNSRSEMNVSTLELGDSALYLCASSLNLLDEAFFGQGTRLTVV.

This clonotype was seen more than once but under ten times. The rearrangement joins TRBV5-1 to TRBJ1-1; no clear D gene. The V end was cut by 5 bases, the J end by 4 bases, with 12 bases between. CDR3 length: 13 amino acids. Per germline, CDR1 SGHRS and CDR2 YFSETQ. In DNA form, the CDR3 reads TGCGCCAGCAGGGACCCAATTAGCACTGAAGCTTTCTTT. Translating gives CASRDPISTEAFF. The complete variable domain, with remaining parts taken from reference TRBV5-1 and TRBJ1-1, reads KAGVTQTPRYLIKTRGQQVTLSCSPISGHRSVSWYQQTPGQGLQFLFEYFSETQRNKGNFPGRFSGRQFSNSRSEMNVSTLELGDSALYLCASRDPISTEAFFGQGTRLTVV.

The chain couples TRBV5-5 to TRBJ1-4; 9 bases are a match to TRBD1. This CDR3 has 14 residues. Germline-derived CDR1 and CDR2 are SGHKS and YYEKEE (reference sequence). Trimming took 2 bases from V and 7 from J; bases not matched to a gene: 3. CDR3 coding DNA: TGTGCCAGCAGCTTAGGGACAGGGTTTGAAAAACTGTTTTTT. Translating gives CASSLGTGFEKLFF.

This clonotype was observed many times. CDR3 coding DNA: TGTGCCAGCAGTGTGGGAGGGACTGAAGCTTTCTTT. Its protein product is CASSVGGTEAFF. The V gene is TRBV2, the J gene TRBJ1-1, with D uncertain. V was cut by 4 bases and J by 5 bases, with 8 bases left in between. CDR1 is SNHLY and CDR2 is FYNNEI in the germline V gene. The CDR3 length is 12 residues.

There are a few counts of this clonotype. V and J are TRBV11-2 and TRBJ2-1, with 9 bases aligning to TRBD1. The CDR3 is made up of 13 amino acids. CDR1 SGHAT and CDR2 FQNNGV come from the germline V gene. V lost 6 bases to trimming and J lost 7 bases; unmatched junction nucleotides: 4. The CDR3 region is CASRGQGPNEQFF. The CDR3 nucleotides read TGTGCCAGCAGGGGACAGGGCCCGAATGAGCAGTTCTTC. The full variable domain, completed using reference TRBV11-2 and TRBJ2-1, is EAGVAQSPRYKIIEKRQSVAFWCNPISGHATLYWYQQILGQGPKLLIQFQNNGVVDDSQLPKDRFSAERLKGVDSTLKIQPAKLEDSAVYLCASRGQGPNEQFFGPGTRLTVL.

This clonotype has at least ten counts. DNA for the CDR3: TGCGCCAGCAGCCAAGAACTAGCGGAATCCTACAATGAGCAGTTCTTC. Translation: CASSQELAESYNEQFF. This chain joins TRBV4-3 and TRBJ2-1; 8 bases are a match to TRBD2. The ends lost 0 bases at V and 1 base at J; junction bases unmatched: 2. Germline V lookup: CDR1 LGHNA, CDR2 YSLEER. The CDR3 runs 16 residues.

This clonotype showed up just a few times. The chain couples TRBV6-5 to TRBJ2-5; D is perhaps TRBD2 (6 bases). The length of the CDR3 is 14 residues. V was shortened by 2 bases and J by 10 bases, with 17 bases between the two germline ends. In germline, CDR1 is MNHEY, CDR2 SVGAGI. In DNA, the CDR3 is TGTGCCAGCAGTTACCAGGGACTTTCGGATGACCAGTACTTC. Protein product: CASSYQGLSDDQYF.

The table lists this clonotype with a few counts. The chain links TRBV9 to TRBJ2-5; D uncertain. Germline V lookup: CDR1 SGDLS, CDR2 YYNGEE. The CDR3 totals 13 residues. Deletions cut 0 bases from V and 4 bases from J, with 7 bases between. CDR3 in DNA: TGTGCCAGCAGCGTAGAGGGTTTAGAGACCCAGTACTTC. Its translation is CASSVEGLETQYF.

This clonotype was detected many times. J is TRBJ2-2 and V is TRBV4-2; D call uncertain. This CDR3 contains 14 residues. Germline loops: CDR1 LGHNA, CDR2 YNFKEQ. V was pared by 1 base and J by 9 bases, with 12 bases between. The CDR3 reads CASSQGIDARELFF. DNA for the CDR3: TGTGCCAGCAGCCAAGGAATAGATGCCCGGGAGCTGTTTTTT.

This clonotype has just a few counts. This sequence joins TRBV7-2 and TRBJ1-6, with unresolved D. Germline assignment: CDR1 SGHTA and CDR2 FQGNSA. The CDR3 is made up of 14 amino acids. V was cut by 2 bases and J by 9 bases, with 11 bases left in between. The CDR3 bases are TGTGCCAGCAGCTTATTAGACGGGGTTTCACCCCTCCACTTT. It translates to CASSLLDGVSPLHF.

This clonotype was observed at least ten times. The chain uses TRBV7-3 and TRBJ2-4; 12 nucleotides align to TRBD1. V was pared by 5 bases and J by 1 base, with 6 bases of the junction left unmatched. The CDR3 consists of 17 residues. CDR1 and CDR2 (germline): SGHTA, FQGTGA. The CDR3 region is CASSPGQGAGAKNIQYF. The CDR3 DNA reads as TGTGCCAGCAGCCCGGGACAGGGGGCCGGGGCCAAAAACATTCAGTACTTC. Full variable domain (outside the CDR3, taken from reference TRBV7-3 and TRBJ2-4): GAGVSQTPSNKVTEKGKYVELRCDPISGHTALYWYRQSLGQGPEFLIYFQGTGAADDSGLPNDRFFAVRPEGSVSTLKIQRTERGDSAVYLCASSPGQGAGAKNIQYFGAGTRLSVL.

This clonotype was found many times. The V call is TRBV12-3 or TRBV12-4, the J call TRBJ2-5; tentative D call: TRBD1 (6 bases). Trimming cost V 7 bases and J 4 bases, with 16 bases left between them. The CDR3 is 14 residues long. The CDR3 DNA reads as TGTGCCAGCAACCTAGCTCAGGGGACAGAGACCCAGTACTTC. Protein product: CASNLAQGTETQYF.

The CDR3 sequence: CASSPLGRTEAFF. Here the CDR3 DNA reads TGCGCCAGCAGCCCTTTGGGGCGCACTGAAGCTTTCTTT. The chain joins TRBV4-1 to TRBJ1-1; possible D gene TRBD1, 5 bases. Trimming removed 4 bases at V and 4 bases at J, with 10 bases between. Per germline, CDR1 MGHRA and CDR2 YSYEKL. The CDR3 contains 13 residues.

The chain combines TRBV7-9 with TRBJ2-1; TRBD2 is a possible D gene (5 bases). V lost 2 bases, J lost 9 bases, and 17 bases lay in between. This CDR3 has 15 residues. Germline V gene data show CDR1 as SEHNR and CDR2 as FQNEAQ (reference sequence). The CDR3 here is CASSLLKGAESEQFF. DNA for the CDR3: TGTGCCAGCAGCTTATTGAAGGGAGCCGAGAGTGAGCAGTTCTTC.

This clonotype was counted between two and nine times. V gene TRBV4-2 combines with J gene TRBJ1-1, with D maybe TRBD1 (6 bases). The V and J ends lost 4 bases and 4 bases respectively, with 7 bases between them. The CDR3 is 12 amino acids. The germline CDR1 and CDR2 sequences are LGHNA and YNFKEQ. CDR3: CASSLTGTEAFF. The CDR3, as DNA: TGTGCCAGCAGCCTGACAGGCACTGAAGCTTTCTTT.

This clonotype was counted ten times or more. The chain has TRBV20-1 and TRBJ2-5; tentatively, D is TRBD2 (5 bases). The CDR3 is 13 amino acids. V was clipped by 6 bases and J by 0 bases, with 11 bases between them. Germline V gene data show CDR1 as DFQATT and CDR2 as SNEGSKA (reference sequence). CDR3 DNA: TGCAGTGCCCGGGGATGGGACCAAGAGACCCAGTACTTC. Protein: CSARGWDQETQYF.